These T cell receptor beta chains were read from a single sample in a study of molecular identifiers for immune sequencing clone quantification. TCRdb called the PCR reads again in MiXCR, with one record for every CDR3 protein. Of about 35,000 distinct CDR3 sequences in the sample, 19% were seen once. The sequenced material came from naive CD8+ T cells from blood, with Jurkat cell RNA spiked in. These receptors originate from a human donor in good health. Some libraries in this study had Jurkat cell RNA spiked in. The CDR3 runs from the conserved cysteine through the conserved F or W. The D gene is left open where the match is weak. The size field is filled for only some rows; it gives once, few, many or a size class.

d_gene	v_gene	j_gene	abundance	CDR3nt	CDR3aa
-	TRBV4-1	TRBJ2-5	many	TGCGCCAGCAGCTCCCCAAACGTTGCAGGGGAAGAGACCCAGTACTTC	CASSSPNVAGEETQYF
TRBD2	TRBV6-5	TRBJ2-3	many	TGTGCCAGCAGGGCTAGCGGGACCCAAGATACGCAGTATTTT	CASRASGTQDTQYF
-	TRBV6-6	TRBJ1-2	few	TGTGCCACCCTTCCGGGAGGTGACTATGGCTACACCTTC	CATLPGGDYGYTF
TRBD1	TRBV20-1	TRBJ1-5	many	TGCAGTGCTAGAGATTGGGAGCAGGGACAGGGGGAGTATAGCAATCAGCCCCAGCATTTT	CSARDWEQGQGEYSNQPQHF
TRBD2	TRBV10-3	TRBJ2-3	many	TGTGCCATCAGTGAGACTAGCGGGGGATACACAGATACGCAGTATTTT	CAISETSGGYTDTQYF
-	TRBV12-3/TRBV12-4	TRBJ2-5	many	TGTGCCAGCAGTCTACAGGGCTTCCAAGAGACCCAGTACTTC	CASSLQGFQETQYF
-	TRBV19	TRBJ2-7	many	TGTGCCAGTACCCCCGGGGGCGGCAGGGGATTCTACGAGCAGTACTTC	CASTPGGGRGFYEQYF
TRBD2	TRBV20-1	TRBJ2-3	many	TGCAGTGCTAGAGGGGGGGGAGAGCGGGAGATCACAGATACGCAGTATTTT	CSARGGGEREITDTQYF
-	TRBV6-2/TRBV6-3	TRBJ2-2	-	TGTGCCAGCTGCATGGCGTCAGTTCTACAGTGGGGGCTGTTTTTT	CASCMASVLQWGLFF
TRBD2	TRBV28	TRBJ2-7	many	TGTGCCAGCAGTTTTCCCCTAATAGCGGGGGAAGCCTACGAGCAGTACTTC	CASSFPLIAGEAYEQYF
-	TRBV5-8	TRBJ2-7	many	TGTGCCAGCAGCCAAGTGATACCCATCGGTCGGTACGAGCAGTACTTC	CASSQVIPIGRYEQYF
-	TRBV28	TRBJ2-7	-	TGTGCCAGCAGTCTAAGGGGTAAACTTGAGTACGAGCAGTACTTC	CASSLRGKLEYEQYF
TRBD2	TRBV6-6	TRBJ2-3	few	TGTGCCAGCAGCTCAGGGAAGTCTAGCGGGAGGAGCACAGATACGCAGTATTTT	CASSSGKSSGRSTDTQYF
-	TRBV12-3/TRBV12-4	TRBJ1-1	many	TGTGCCAGCAGTCAGGGACTTAACACTGAAGCTTTCTTT	CASSQGLNTEAFF
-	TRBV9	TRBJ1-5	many	TGTGCCAGCTCCGCAGGGGTCACCAATCAGCCCCAGCATTTT	CASSAGVTNQPQHF
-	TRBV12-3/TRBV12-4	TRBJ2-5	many	TGTGCCAGCAGCCCCGGACTCGCTCAAGAGACCCAGTACTTC	CASSPGLAQETQYF
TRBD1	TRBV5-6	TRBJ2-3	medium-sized	TGTGCCAGCAGCTGGACAGGGATAGATACGCAGTATTTT	CASSWTGIDTQYF
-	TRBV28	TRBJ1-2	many	TGTGCCAGCAGTCCCATGGACAAGAACTATGGCTACACCTTC	CASSPMDKNYGYTF
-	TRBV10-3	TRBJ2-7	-	TGTGCCATCCTTGGGGGTGAAGGGGGATACGAGCAGTACTTC	CAILGGEGGYEQYF
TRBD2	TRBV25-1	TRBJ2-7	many	TGTGCCAGCAGTGAAGGTGTTGCTAGCGGTTTCTACGAGCAGTACTTC	CASSEGVASGFYEQYF
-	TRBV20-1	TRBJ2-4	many	TGCAGTGCTATTGACCAAAACATTCAGTACTTC	CSAIDQNIQYF
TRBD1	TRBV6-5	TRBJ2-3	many	TGTGCCAGCAGCACGACAGGGGCTAGCACAGATACGCAGTATTTT	CASSTTGASTDTQYF
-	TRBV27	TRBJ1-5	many	TGTGCCAGCAGTTTATATGGACCTAGCAATCAGCCCCAGCATTTT	CASSLYGPSNQPQHF
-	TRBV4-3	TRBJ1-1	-	TGCGCCAGCAGCCAAGGTCCGGGACGCCCGAACACTGAAGCTTTCTTT	CASSQGPGRPNTEAFF
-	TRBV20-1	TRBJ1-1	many	TGCAGTGCTAGAGTCCAGGGGTCGGACACTGAAGCTTTCTTT	CSARVQGSDTEAFF
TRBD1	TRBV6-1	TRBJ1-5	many	TGTGCCAGCAGTGAAGCGAGGCAGGGGGCTTGGCAGCCCCAGCATTTT	CASSEARQGAWQPQHF
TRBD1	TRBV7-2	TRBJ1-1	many	TGTGCCAGCAGCCCCTGGGGGGGCGACAGGGTAGGTGACACTGAAGCTTTCTTT	CASSPWGGDRVGDTEAFF
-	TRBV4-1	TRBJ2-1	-	TGCGCCAGCAGCCAGCCTGGGTCTTTCGATGAGCAGTTCTTC	CASSQPGSFDEQFF
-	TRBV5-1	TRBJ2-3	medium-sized	TGCGCCAGCAGCGATCGTGCTAGCACAGATACGCAGTATTTT	CASSDRASTDTQYF
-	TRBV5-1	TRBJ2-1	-	TGCGCCAGCACCGGGGGGCGCAAACTCGTTGAGCAGTTCTTC	CASTGGRKLVEQFF
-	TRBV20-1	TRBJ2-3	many	TGCAGTGCGGTAGTCGAGGCCCTAACAGATACGCAGTATTTT	CSAVVEALTDTQYF
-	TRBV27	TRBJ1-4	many	TGTGCCAGCAGTCCCCAAGGCGGAGCTTGGGGTGAAAAACTGTTTTTT	CASSPQGGAWGEKLFF
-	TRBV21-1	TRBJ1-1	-	TGTGCCAGCAGCCTCCCCCGAAGATCCCCGGAAGCTTTCTTT	CASSLPRRSPEAFF
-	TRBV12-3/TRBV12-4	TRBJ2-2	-	TGTGCCAGCAGTCCCGGACCCGTATCTCGCTCGGGGACGCGGGAGCTGTTTTTT	CASSPGPVSRSGTRELFF
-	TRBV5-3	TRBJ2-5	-	TGTGCCAGCAGCTTCAGTCCGGGACCAACGACGGAGACCCAGTACTTC	CASSFSPGPTTETQYF
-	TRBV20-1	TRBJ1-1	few	TGCAGTGCTAGAGGAGGCAGGACCGCGGAAGCTTTCTTT	CSARGGRTAEAFF
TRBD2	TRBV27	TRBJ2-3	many	TGTGCCAGCCGAGCTGTACTAGCGGGAGGGCCGGATACGCAGTATTTT	CASRAVLAGGPDTQYF
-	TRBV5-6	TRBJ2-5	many	TGTGCCAGCAGCTTGGTGTTACCAGAGACCCAGTACTTC	CASSLVLPETQYF
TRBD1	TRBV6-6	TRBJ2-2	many	TGTGCCAGCATCGAGACCGGGACAGCCGACGGACTGTTTTTT	CASIETGTADGLFF
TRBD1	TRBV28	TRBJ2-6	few	TGTGCCAGCAGTAAGGGGACAGCCGTGGTCTCTCATAATTTCCTGACTTTC	CASSKGTAVVSHNFLTF
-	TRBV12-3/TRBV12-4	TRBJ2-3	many	TGTGCCAGCAGCCCCCAGGGATTGGGGGTAAAGGATACGCAGTATTTT	CASSPQGLGVKDTQYF
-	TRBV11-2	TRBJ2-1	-	TGTGCCAGCAGCGGCCCTGGAGTCGGCTACAATGAGCAGCTCTTC	CASSGPGVGYNEQLF
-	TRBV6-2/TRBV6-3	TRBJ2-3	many	TGTGCCAGCGGAACTGGGGGAGCAGATACGCAGTATTTT	CASGTGGADTQYF
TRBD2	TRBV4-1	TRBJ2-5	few	TGCGCCAGCAGCCAAGATGCGGAATCGGGGCTAGCGGGGGAAGAGACCCAGTACTTC	CASSQDAESGLAGEETQYF
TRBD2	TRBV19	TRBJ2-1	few	TGTGCCAGTAGTCTAGCGGGAGGATACAATGAGCAGTTCTTC	CASSLAGGYNEQFF